Listed below are T cell receptor beta chains from one sample, sequenced in a study of identical twins. TCRdb re-called the 5' RACE reads through MiXCR, storing one row per CDR3 protein. The table includes approximately 300,000 distinct CDR3 sequences, 8% to 9.5% detected once. The sample was also reused in another study, on yellow fever vaccine responses in identical twins.

The sample was CD8+ T cells sorted from blood. The origin of the receptors is a woman aged 18 to 35 in good health. Both conserved end residues are part of each CDR3. D genes are given only for firm matches. Clone size is given for some rows only: seen once, a few or many times, or a class if the clone is expanded.

abundance,j_gene,v_gene,d_gene,CDR3aa,CDR3nt
many,TRBJ2-5,TRBV7-9,.,CASSQIAGAQETQYF,TGTGCCAGCAGCCAAATCGCGGGGGCCCAAGAGACCCAGTACTTC
few,TRBJ2-7,TRBV7-9,.,CASQLVSYEQYF,TGTGCCAGCCAATTGGTGTCCTACGAGCAGTACTTC
few,TRBJ2-7,TRBV6-2/TRBV6-3,TRBD2,CASSYLTSGISYEQYF,TGTGCCAGCAGTTACCTAACTAGCGGCATCTCCTACGAGCAGTACTTC
once,TRBJ2-3,TRBV12-3/TRBV12-4,TRBD2,CACRRQTSGGAFGTDTQYF,TGTGCCTGCAGGAGACAAACTAGCGGGGGGGCCTTCGGCACAGATACGCAGTATTTT
few,TRBJ2-5,TRBV4-3,TRBD1,CASSQGLGGFSTGGGETQYF,TGCGCCAGCAGCCAAGGTCTGGGTGGGTTCTCCACAGGGGGCGGAGAGACCCAGTACTTC
many,TRBJ2-1,TRBV27,.,CASSSRGSGGVSGNEQFF,TGTGCCAGCAGTTCCAGGGGAAGCGGTGGAGTATCCGGCAATGAGCAGTTCTTC
many,TRBJ2-7,TRBV20-1,.,CSARPLVAVDEQYF,TGCAGTGCTAGGCCCCTAGTGGCCGTCGACGAGCAGTACTTC
.,TRBJ2-2,TRBV10-1,.,CASSLSGTSTGELFF,TGCGCCAGCAGTCTTTCGGGTACTAGCACCGGGGAGCTGTTTTTT
many,TRBJ2-1,TRBV27,TRBD2,CASSLAGATSDTYNEQFF,TGTGCCAGCAGTTTGGCTGGGGCGACTAGCGATACCTACAATGAGCAGTTCTTC
.,TRBJ2-3,TRBV4-3,.,CASSPRLQGTDTQYF,TGCGCCAGCAGCCCCAGACTCCAAGGCACAGATACGCAGTATTTT
many,TRBJ2-1,TRBV29-1,.,CSVDNPRTENYNEQFF,TGCAGCGTTGATAATCCCCGGACAGAAAACTACAATGAGCAGTTCTTC
.,TRBJ2-1,TRBV6-2/TRBV6-3,.,CASTTRRNEQFF,TGTGCCAGCACCACGCGGCGGAATGAGCAGTTCTTC
many,TRBJ2-2,TRBV5-1,TRBD2,CASSLTGLAGTNTGELFF,TGCGCCAGCAGCCTAACAGGGCTAGCGGGAACGAACACCGGGGAGCTGTTTTTT
many,TRBJ1-6,TRBV4-3,TRBD1,CASSRPDGTGIHNSPLHF,TGCGCCAGCAGCCGCCCGGACGGGACAGGGATCCATAATTCACCCCTCCACTTT